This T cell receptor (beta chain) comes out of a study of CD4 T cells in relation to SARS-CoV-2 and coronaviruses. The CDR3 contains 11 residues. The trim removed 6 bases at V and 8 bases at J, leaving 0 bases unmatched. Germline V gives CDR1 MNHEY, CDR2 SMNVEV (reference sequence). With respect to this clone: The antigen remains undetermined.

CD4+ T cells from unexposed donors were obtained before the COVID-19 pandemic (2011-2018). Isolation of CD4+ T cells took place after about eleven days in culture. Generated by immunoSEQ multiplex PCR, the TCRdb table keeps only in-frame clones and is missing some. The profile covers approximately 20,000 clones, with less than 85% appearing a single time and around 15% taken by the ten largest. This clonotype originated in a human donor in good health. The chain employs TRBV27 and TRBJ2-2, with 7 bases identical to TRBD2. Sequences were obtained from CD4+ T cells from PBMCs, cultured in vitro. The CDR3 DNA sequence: TGTGCCAGCAGGCGGGGGGGGGAGCTGTTTTTT. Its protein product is CASRRGGELFF.